This TCR beta chain was captured in a study of T cell responses to AZD1222 COVID-19 vaccine. Findings and limits, study-wide: The study sampled repertoires only after the peak T cell response. Only a handful of AZD1222 recipients, several in all, had baseline seropositivity. Reportedly, nearly half the spike-specific TCRs target unmutated variant regions.

There are 14 residues in the CDR3. The trim removed 9 bases at V and 4 bases at J, leaving 12 bases unmatched. Germline loops: CDR1 SGHTS, CDR2 YDEGEE. Concerning this clone: Its antigen is unknown.

Produced via immunoSEQ multiplex PCR; TCRdb's table is partial and in-frame only. The repertoire consists of about 120,000 clones, with approximately 90% occurring once and the leading ten covering 6.5%. The chain joins TRBV5-8 to TRBJ1-2; 7 bases match TRBD1. This specimen consisted of peripheral blood, obtained 28 days after the second AZD1222 dose. This receptor was obtained from an adult who received the AZD1222 COVID-19 vaccine. CDR3 nucleotides: TGTGCCAACAACGATAAGGACAGGCCCTATGGCTACACCTTC. This encodes CANNDKDRPYGYTF.